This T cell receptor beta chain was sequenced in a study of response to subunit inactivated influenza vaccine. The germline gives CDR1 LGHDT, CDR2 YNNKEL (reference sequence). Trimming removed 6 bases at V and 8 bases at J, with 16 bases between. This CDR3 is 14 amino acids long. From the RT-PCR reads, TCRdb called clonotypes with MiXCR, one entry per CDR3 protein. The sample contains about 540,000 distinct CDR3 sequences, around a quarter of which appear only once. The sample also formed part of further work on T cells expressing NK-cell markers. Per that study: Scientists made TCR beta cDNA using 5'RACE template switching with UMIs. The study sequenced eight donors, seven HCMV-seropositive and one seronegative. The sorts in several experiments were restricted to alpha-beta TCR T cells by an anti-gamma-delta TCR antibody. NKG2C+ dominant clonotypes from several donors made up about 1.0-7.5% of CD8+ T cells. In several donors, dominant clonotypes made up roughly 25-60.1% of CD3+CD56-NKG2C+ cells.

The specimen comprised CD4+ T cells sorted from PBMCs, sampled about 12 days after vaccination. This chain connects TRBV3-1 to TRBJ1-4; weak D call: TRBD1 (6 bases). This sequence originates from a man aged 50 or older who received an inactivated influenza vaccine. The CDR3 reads CASRLQGQEEKLFF. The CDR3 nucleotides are TGTGCCAGCAGGCTACAGGGCCAGGAGGAAAAACTGTTTTTT.